This T cell receptor (beta chain) originates from a study of blood T cell repertoires in COVID-19. This CDR3 has 15 amino acids. The trim removed 2 bases at V and 8 bases at J, leaving 8 bases unmatched. Germline V gives CDR1 MDHEN, CDR2 SYDVKM. Measured with immunoSEQ multiplex PCR; TCRdb has only the in-frame clones, and not every one. There are 150,000 or so clones in the sample; about 85% occur only once, and almost 1% lies in the top ten. This clonotype originated in a man in his late teens or twenties with acute or convalescent COVID-19. V usage is TRBV28 and J usage is TRBJ1-4; TRBD1 matches at 7 bases. Material for sequencing was peripheral blood. The CDR3 region is CASSLPQGRREKLFF. DNA of the CDR3: TGTGCCAGCAGTTTACCACAGGGGCGTCGGGAAAAACTGTTTTTT.